This TCR beta chain was retrieved from a study of molecular identifiers for immune sequencing clone quantification. Looking at the study overall: Replicate experiments took RNA from roughly 20,000 or 100,000 naive CD8 cells, divided it five ways and sequenced four.

This CDR3 is 15 amino acids long. V trimming: 4 bases; J trimming: 3 bases; junction bases outside the gene matches: 6. Germline loops: CDR1 MNHEY, CDR2 SMNVEV (reference sequence). General observations from the study: Because of identical TCR molecules sharing a barcode, sizes of highly expanded clones could be underestimated. Under 1% of molecules in naive cells, but over 98% of effector molecules, belonged to clones above 20 RNA copies.

Based on a CD8+CD4-CCR7+CD45RA+ profile, naive CD8 T cells were sorted. TCRdb reprocessed the PCR reads via MiXCR and lists one record per CDR3 protein. This table has about half a million distinct CDR3 sequences, approximately 25% appearing once. This clonotype has at least ten counts. Its cognate antigen is unknown. The gene calls are TRBV27 and TRBJ1-1; TRBD1 matches 9 bases. The specimen was naive CD8+ T cells from blood, with Jurkat cell RNA spiked in. Subset: FACS-sorted CD8+CD4-CCR7+CD45RA+ naive T cells. The receptor comes from a human donor in good health. Some libraries in this study had Jurkat cell RNA spiked in. The CDR3 nucleotides read TGTGCCAGCAGTTGGGGACAGGGTTCTCACACTGAAGCTTTCTTT. Translated: CASSWGQGSHTEAFF.